The following is a T cell receptor (beta chain) sequence with its context. Germline CDR1 reads SGHVS; CDR2 reads FNYEAQ. The CDR3 consists of 16 residues. V was clipped by 5 bases and J by 0 bases, with 14 bases between them. This entry is derived from a study of blood T cell repertoires in COVID-19. Sequencing was performed with immunoSEQ multiplex PCR; in TCRdb, only in-frame clones are kept and a portion is missing. Seen here are roughly 360,000 clones, 87% observed once, and the top ten hold about 1.5%. Input material: PBMCs or T cells enriched from blood (not recorded which). V is TRBV7-6 and J is TRBJ1-3; possible D gene TRBD1, 6 bases. The TCR was taken from a man younger than 45 who had recovered from COVID-19. CDR3 sequence: CASSPVTGYSGNTIYF. CDR3 nucleotides: TGTGCCAGCAGCCCTGTGACAGGTTACTCTGGAAACACCATATATTTT.